These T cell receptor beta chains were read from a single sample in a study of blood T cells in healthy people across ages. In TCRdb, the 5' RACE reads were re-called with MiXCR into one record per CDR3 protein. The profile shows about 1.4 million distinct CDR3 sequences, approximately 59% of them singletons. Sequenced: blood. The receptors shown here come from a man aged 18 to 29 in good health. The CDR3 runs from the conserved cysteine through the conserved F or W.

v_call: TRBV28; cdr3_length: 12; cdr3_aa: CASKGGLNDYTF
v_call: TRBV20-1; cdr3_length: 15; cdr3_aa: CSASAGQGARYEQYF
v_call: TRBV20-1; cdr3_length: 19; cdr3_aa: CSARDGASGGFPSTDTQYF
v_call: TRBV29-1; cdr3_length: 11; cdr3_aa: CSATRGNEQYF
v_call: TRBV18; cdr3_length: 14; cdr3_aa: CASSPLIVTDTQYF
v_call: TRBV28; cdr3_length: 13; cdr3_aa: CASSTLLGREQFF
v_call: TRBV10-3; cdr3_length: 16; cdr3_aa: CAISDGGGASSYEQYF
v_call: TRBV9; cdr3_length: 19; cdr3_aa: CASSPLIPGQGQRSYEQYF
v_call: TRBV29-1; cdr3_length: 13; cdr3_aa: CSVEETANSPLHF
v_call: TRBV4-1; cdr3_length: 17; cdr3_aa: CASSRGTGCPSTDTQYF
v_call: TRBV7-2; cdr3_length: 15; cdr3_aa: CASSLAGNLNTEAFF
v_call: TRBV4-1; cdr3_length: 15; cdr3_aa: CASSQGPEGGGGYTF
v_call: TRBV27; cdr3_length: 15; cdr3_aa: CASSIRTSVSYEQYF
v_call: TRBV6-1; cdr3_length: 15; cdr3_aa: CASSPITGGNTEAFF
v_call: TRBV4-1; cdr3_length: 16; cdr3_aa: CASSQPAGRGQETQYF
v_call: TRBV7-2; cdr3_length: 17; cdr3_aa: CASSFKGADIHPYEQYF
v_call: TRBV20-1; cdr3_length: 11; cdr3_aa: CSAPRQDTQYF
v_call: TRBV7-9; cdr3_length: 10; cdr3_aa: CASWEDTQYF
v_call: TRBV20-1; cdr3_length: 11; cdr3_aa: CSAKQPREAFF
v_call: TRBV29-1; cdr3_length: 12; cdr3_aa: CRGVGADTEAFF
v_call: TRBV12-3/TRBV12-4; cdr3_length: 15; cdr3_aa: CASSFSGPAEDTQYF
v_call: TRBV2; cdr3_length: 13; cdr3_aa: CASETGASYEQYF